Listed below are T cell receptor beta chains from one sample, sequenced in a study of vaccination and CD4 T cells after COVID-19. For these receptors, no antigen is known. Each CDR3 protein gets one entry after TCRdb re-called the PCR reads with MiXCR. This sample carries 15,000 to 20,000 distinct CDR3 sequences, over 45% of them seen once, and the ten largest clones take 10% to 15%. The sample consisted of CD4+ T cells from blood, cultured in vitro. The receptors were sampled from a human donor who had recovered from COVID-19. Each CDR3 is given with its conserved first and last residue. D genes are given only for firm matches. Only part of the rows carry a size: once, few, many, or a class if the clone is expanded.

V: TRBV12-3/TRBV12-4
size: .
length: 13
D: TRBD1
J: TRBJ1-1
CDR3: CASIRGHGTEAFF
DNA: TGTGCCAGCATAAGGGGGCATGGCACTGAAGCTTTCTTT

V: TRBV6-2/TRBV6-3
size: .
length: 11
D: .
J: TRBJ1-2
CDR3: CASRDLKGYTF
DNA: TGTGCCAGCAGGGATCTTAAGGGCTACACCTTC

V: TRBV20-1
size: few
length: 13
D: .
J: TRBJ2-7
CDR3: CSATRDGAYEQYF
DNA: TGCAGTGCTACCCGGGACGGTGCCTACGAGCAGTACTTC

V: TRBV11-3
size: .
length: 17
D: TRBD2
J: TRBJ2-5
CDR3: CASSRLAGGPGGKTQYF
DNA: TGTGCCAGCAGCCGACTAGCGGGAGGGCCAGGGGGCAAGACCCAGTACTTC

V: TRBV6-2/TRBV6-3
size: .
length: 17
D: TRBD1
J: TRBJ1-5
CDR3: CASSYRQGQGKNQPQHF
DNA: TGTGCCAGCAGTTATCGACAGGGACAGGGGAAGAATCAGCCCCAGCATTTT

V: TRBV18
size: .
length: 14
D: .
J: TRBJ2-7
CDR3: CASSAGESPLEQYF
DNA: TGTGCCAGCTCAGCCGGCGAATCCCCCCTCGAGCAGTACTTC

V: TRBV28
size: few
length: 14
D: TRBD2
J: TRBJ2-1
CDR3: CASSRPGTRDEQFF
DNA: TGTGCCAGCAGCCGCCCCGGGACTAGGGATGAGCAGTTCTTC

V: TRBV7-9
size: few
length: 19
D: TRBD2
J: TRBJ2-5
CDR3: CASRPKPGTSGGNRETQYF
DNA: TGTGCCAGCAGACCCAAACCCGGGACTAGCGGAGGAAACAGGGAGACCCAGTACTTC

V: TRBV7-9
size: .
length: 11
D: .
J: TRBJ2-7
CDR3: CASSLAVEQYF
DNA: TGTGCCAGCAGCTTAGCGGTTGAGCAGTACTTC

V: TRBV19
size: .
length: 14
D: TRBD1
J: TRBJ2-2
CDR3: CASSFRGSTGELFF
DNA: TGTGCCAGTAGTTTCAGGGGGAGCACCGGGGAGCTGTTTTTT

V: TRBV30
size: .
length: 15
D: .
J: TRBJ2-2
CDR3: CAWSRAMRDTGELFF
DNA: TGTGCCTGGAGTAGAGCGATGAGGGACACCGGGGAGCTGTTTTTT

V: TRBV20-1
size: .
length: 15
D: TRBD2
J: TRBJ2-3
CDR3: CSAQVRAGGTDTQYF
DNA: TGCAGTGCCCAAGTGAGGGCGGGGGGAACAGATACGCAGTATTTT

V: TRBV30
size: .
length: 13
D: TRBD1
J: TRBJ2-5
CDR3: CAWRKGGSETQYF
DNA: TGTGCCTGGAGAAAAGGGGGCTCGGAGACCCAGTACTTC

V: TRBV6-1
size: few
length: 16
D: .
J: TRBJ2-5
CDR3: CASSLPGTLRQETQYF
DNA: TGTGCCAGCAGTCTTCCAGGGACTTTACGGCAAGAGACCCAGTACTTC

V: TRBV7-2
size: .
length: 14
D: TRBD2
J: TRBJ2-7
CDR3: CASSPLVAGYEQYF
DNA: TGTGCCAGCAGCCCGCTGGTAGCGGGGTACGAGCAGTACTTC

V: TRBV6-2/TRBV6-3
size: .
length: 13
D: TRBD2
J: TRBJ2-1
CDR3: CASSWTSGSEQFF
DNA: TGTGCCAGCAGCTGGACTAGCGGGAGTGAGCAGTTCTTC

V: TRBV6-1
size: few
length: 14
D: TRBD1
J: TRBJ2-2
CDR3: CASSTTGTSGELFF
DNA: TGTGCCAGCAGTACGACAGGGACGTCCGGGGAGCTGTTTTTT

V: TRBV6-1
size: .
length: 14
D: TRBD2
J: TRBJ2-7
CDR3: CASSRGGNSYEQYF
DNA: TGTGCCAGCAGCCGGGGAGGGAACTCCTACGAGCAGTACTTC

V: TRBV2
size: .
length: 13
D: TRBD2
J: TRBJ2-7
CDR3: CAEGGLAGREQYF
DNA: TGTGCCGAGGGGGGACTAGCGGGACGGGAGCAGTACTTC

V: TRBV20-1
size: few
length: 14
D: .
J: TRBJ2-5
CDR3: CSARGGSLQETQYF
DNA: TGCAGTGCTAGAGGGGGGAGTCTTCAAGAGACCCAGTACTTC

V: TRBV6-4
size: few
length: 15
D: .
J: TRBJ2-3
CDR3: CASSDSSPSTDTQYF
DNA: TGTGCCAGCAGTGACTCATCCCCTAGCACAGATACGCAGTATTTT

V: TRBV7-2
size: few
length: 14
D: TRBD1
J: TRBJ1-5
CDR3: CASSPGGQGQPQHF
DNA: TGTGCCAGCAGCCCGGGAGGACAGGGGCAGCCCCAGCATTTT